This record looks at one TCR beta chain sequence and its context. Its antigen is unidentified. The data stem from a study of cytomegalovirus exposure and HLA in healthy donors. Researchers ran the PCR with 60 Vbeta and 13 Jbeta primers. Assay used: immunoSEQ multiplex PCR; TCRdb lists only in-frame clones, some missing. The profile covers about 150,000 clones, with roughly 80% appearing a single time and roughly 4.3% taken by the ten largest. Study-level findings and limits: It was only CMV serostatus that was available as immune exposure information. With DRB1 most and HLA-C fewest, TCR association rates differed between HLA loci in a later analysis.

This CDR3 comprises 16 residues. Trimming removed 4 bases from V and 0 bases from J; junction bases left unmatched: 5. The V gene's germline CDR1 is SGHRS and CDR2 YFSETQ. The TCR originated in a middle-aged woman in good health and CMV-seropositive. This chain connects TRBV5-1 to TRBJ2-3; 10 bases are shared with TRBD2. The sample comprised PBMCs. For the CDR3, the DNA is TGCGCCAGCAGCACTACACTAGCGGGGAGCACAGATACGCAGTATTTT. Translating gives CASSTTLAGSTDTQYF.